This T cell receptor beta chain originates from a study of technical replicates of blood from a handful of donors. CDR1 and CDR2 (germline): MGHRA, YSYEKL. The CDR3 is 17 amino acids. V was trimmed by 0 bases and J by 4 bases, leaving 16 bases between them. Profiling relied on immunoSEQ multiplex PCR, and the TCRdb table lists in-frame clones only, not all of them. The data contain around 16,000 clones, around 80% of them singletons. The receptor was derived from a human donor in good health. J is TRBJ2-1 and V is TRBV4-1; D remains ambiguous. Sequences were obtained from PBMCs. The CDR3 DNA sequence: TGCGCCAGCAGCCAAGATAGCACCATCGTGCCTTACAATGAGCAGTTCTTC. It specifies CASSQDSTIVPYNEQFF.